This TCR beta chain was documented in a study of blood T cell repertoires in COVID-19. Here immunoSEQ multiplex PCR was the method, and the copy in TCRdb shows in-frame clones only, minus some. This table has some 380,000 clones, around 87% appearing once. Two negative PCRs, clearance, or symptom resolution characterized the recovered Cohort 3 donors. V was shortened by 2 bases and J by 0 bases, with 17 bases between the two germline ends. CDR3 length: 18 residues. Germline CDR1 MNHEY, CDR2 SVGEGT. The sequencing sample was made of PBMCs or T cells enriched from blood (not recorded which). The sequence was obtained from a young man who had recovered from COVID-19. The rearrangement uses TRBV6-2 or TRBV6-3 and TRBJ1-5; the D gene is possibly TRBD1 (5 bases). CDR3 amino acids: CASSYKYGRGDSNQPQHF. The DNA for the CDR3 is TGTGCCAGCAGTTACAAGTATGGCCGGGGGGATAGCAATCAGCCCCAGCATTTT.